Each of the 10 T cell receptor beta chains below was sequenced from the same sample in a study of tissue T cells after allogeneic stem cell transplantation. Time point of the sample: mouse harvest day 7 after allogeneic transplant. Tail vein injection delivered 10^7 T-cell-depleted bone marrow cells and 10^6 splenic CD5+ T cells. Produced via immunoSEQ multiplex PCR; TCRdb's table is partial and in-frame only. The sample lists over 5,500 clones; 50% were seen once. Material: gut tissue. These receptors all stem from a female BALB/c mouse given C57BL/6 T cells with graft-versus-host disease after an allogeneic hematopoietic cell transplant.

A word on this clone: Each gene name is a mouse one. The read ends 1 residue early relative to the CDR3; the germline J gene fills the gap. This CDR3 is also generated by other DNA sequences in the sample. J is TRBJ1-1 and V is TRBV23; TRBD1, the table's D call, was not compared with the DNA. The germline V gene has CDR1 KGHTA and CDR2 FQNQQP. This CDR3 spans 14 amino acids. The sequenced part of the CDR3 DNA is TGCTCCAGCAGTCCGGGACAGGGGAACACAGAAGTCTTC. Its protein product is CSSSPGQGNTEVF. The full CDR3 sequence reads CSSSPGQGNTEVFF.

This clone was observed once. The gene names given are mouse names. The read finishes 1 residue shy of the CDR3 end, and the germline J gene is used to complete it. The rearrangement links TRBV3 to TRBJ2-3, with D hard to call. CDR3 length: 14 amino acids. Trimming stripped 3 bases from V and 1 base from J, with 8 bases between. The germline V gene encodes CDR1 SNHLY and CDR2 FYNGKV (reference sequence). The DNA read from the CDR3 is TGTGCCAGCAGCTTTCACAGCCGTGCAGAAACGCTGTAT. Residues: CASSFHSRAETLY. The entire CDR3 reads CASSFHSRAETLYF. The whole variable domain, filled in from reference TRBV3 and TRBJ2-3, reads GPKVLQIPSHQIIDMGQMVTLNCDPVSNHLYFYWYKQILGQQMEFLVNFYNGKVMEKSKLFKDQFSVERPDGSYFTLKIQPTALEDSAVYFCASSFHSRAETLYFGSGTRLTVL.

Worth noting for this clone: Mouse gene names apply. Read sequence stops 1 residue before the CDR3 end, and the germline J gene provides the missing end. The chain carries TRBV4 and TRBJ1-2; D is ambiguous. Trimming pared 5 bases from V and 1 base from J, leaving 5 bases between. The CDR3 contains 12 residues. CDR1 and CDR2 from the germline V gene are LGHDT and YNNKQL (reference sequence). The CDR3 sequence: CASSRVNSDYTF. The part of the CDR3 DNA that was read is TGTGCCAGCAGCAGGGTAAACTCCGACTACACC.

A word on this clone: All gene names here are mouse names. The read finishes 1 residue shy of the CDR3 end, and the germline J gene is used to complete it. V gene TRBV26 combines with J gene TRBJ2-4, with 12 bases aligning to TRBD2. J lost 8 bases, V lost 4 bases, and 7 bases had no gene match. The V gene's germline CDR1 is KGHPV and CDR2 FQNQEV (reference sequence). The CDR3 has 15 amino acids. CDR3 bases read: TGTGCCAGCAGTCCCGACTGGGGGGGCGAGGGCACCTTGTAC. Its translation: CASSPDWGGEGTLY. The full CDR3 protein is CASSPDWGGEGTLYF. The complete variable domain, with remaining parts taken from reference TRBV26 and TRBJ2-4, reads NSKVIQTPRYLVKGQGQKAKMRCIPEKGHPVVFWYQQNKNNEFKFLINFQNQEVLQQIDMTEKRFSAECPSNSPCSLEIQSSEAGDSALYLCASSPDWGGEGTLYFGAGTRLSVL.

This clone occurred a few times. Genes here carry mouse names. The sequence runs out 1 residue before the end of the CDR3; the remainder is reconstructed from the germline J gene. The rearrangement links TRBV3 to TRBJ2-1; D ambiguous. V was pared by 2 bases and J by 1 base, with 6 bases between. CDR1 and CDR2 from the germline V gene are SNHLY and FYNGKV (reference sequence). The CDR3 runs to 14 residues. The CDR3 spells CASSLRQNYAEQFF. Partial CDR3 DNA: TGTGCCAGCAGCTTACGACAAAACTATGCTGAGCAGTTC.

This clone is large by share. Germline and genes: mouse. The sequenced fragment ends 1 residue before the CDR3 boundary, so the rest is inferred from the germline J gene. The chain combines TRBV2 with TRBJ2-5, with D perhaps assigned TRBD1 or TRBD2 (5 bases each). The CDR3 sequence is 15 residues long. V lost 0 bases to trimming and J lost 2 bases, with 9 bases between them. Germline V gene sequence: CDR1 LGHNA, CDR2 YSYQKL. CDR3 protein: CASSQDRGFQDTQYF. CDR3 bases read: TGTGCCAGCAGCCAAGATCGGGGGTTCCAAGACACCCAGTAC.

Comments on this clone: Here the gene names and germline are mouse. Sequencing ends 1 residue short of the CDR3 end; the germline J gene provides the rest. The gene calls are TRBV23 and TRBJ2-4; the table's D call, TRBD2, was not checked against the DNA. The CDR3 is 14 amino acids. Germline values: CDR1 KGHTA, CDR2 FQNQQP. The DNA read from the CDR3 is TGCTCCAGCAGTCAATCAACTAGTCAAAACACCTTGTAC. This translates into CSSSQSTSQNTLY. The full CDR3 protein reads CSSSQSTSQNTLYF.

This clone was seen a single time. Genes and germline are mouse. With the read ending 1 residue before the CDR3 end, the germline J gene is used to fill in that end. V usage is TRBV26 and J usage is TRBJ2-1; no firm D call. Trimming removed 6 bases at V and 7 bases at J, with 7 bases between. Looked up from germline, CDR1 is KGHPV and CDR2 is FQNQEV (reference sequence). This CDR3 spans 11 amino acids. CDR3 sequence reads: CASSPRAEQFF. CDR3 DNA (partial): TGTGCCAGCAGCCCTCGGGCTGAGCAGTTC. Together with reference TRBV26 and TRBJ2-1, the CDR3 gives the full variable domain: NSKVIQTPRYLVKGQGQKAKMRCIPEKGHPVVFWYQQNKNNEFKFLINFQNQEVLQQIDMTEKRFSAECPSNSPCSLEIQSSEAGDSALYLCASSPRAEQFFGPGTRLTVL.

As for this clone: Gene labels here are mouse ones. The CDR3 end lies 1 residue beyond the end of the read and is filled in from the germline J gene. The chain is built from TRBV5 and TRBJ1-4, with D possibly being TRBD1 (5 bases). CDR1 is LGHNA, CDR2 YNLKQL, per germline (reference sequence). V was clipped by 0 bases and J by 6 bases, with 8 bases between them. This CDR3 comprises 14 residues. The part of the CDR3 DNA that was read is TGTGCCAGCAGCCAAGACGGGGGGTACGAAAGATTATTT. Translated: CASSQDGGYERLF. The whole CDR3 protein is CASSQDGGYERLFF.

In this sample, this clone is medium-sized. Gene names refer to mouse genes. The DNA ends 1 residue before the CDR3 does, and the rest of the CDR3 is filled in from the germline J gene. V and J are TRBV23 and TRBJ2-7; the listed D gene, TRBD2, was not tested against the DNA. The CDR3 runs 14 residues. The germline V gene encodes CDR1 KGHTA and CDR2 FQNQQP. This CDR3 reads CSSRDWGGAIEQYF. Incomplete CDR3 DNA: TGCTCCAGCAGGGACTGGGGGGGCGCGATTGAACAGTAC.